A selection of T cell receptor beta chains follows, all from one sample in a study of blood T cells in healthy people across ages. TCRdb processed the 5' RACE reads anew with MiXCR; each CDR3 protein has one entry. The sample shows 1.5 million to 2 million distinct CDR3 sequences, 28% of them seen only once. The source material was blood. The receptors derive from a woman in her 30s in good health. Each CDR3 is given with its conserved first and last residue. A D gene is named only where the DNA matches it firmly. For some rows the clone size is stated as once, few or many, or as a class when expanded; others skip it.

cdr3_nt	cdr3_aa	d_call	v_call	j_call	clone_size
TGTGCCAGCAGCTTTTACCAGGTGGAAGCAGATACGCAGTATTTT	CASSFYQVEADTQYF	NA	TRBV7-2	TRBJ2-3	few
TGTGCCAGCAGCGCCCAGGGGGGCGAGACCCAGTACTTC	CASSAQGGETQYF	NA	TRBV7-2	TRBJ2-5	many
TGTGCCAGCAGTTACGGGGGGAACACTGAAGCTTTCTTT	CASSYGGNTEAFF	NA	TRBV5-1	TRBJ1-1	many
TGTGCCAGCAGCCAAGTACGGGTAACCGAGGTTTCACCCCTCCACTTT	CASSQVRVTEVSPLHF	NA	TRBV4-2	TRBJ1-6	NA
TGTGCCAGCAGTGGGATCGCTGGAGAGACCCAGTACTTC	CASSGIAGETQYF	NA	TRBV2	TRBJ2-5	many
TGTGCCATCAGTGGCCGACAGGGGAGCAACACTGAAGCTTTCTTT	CAISGRQGSNTEAFF	TRBD1	TRBV10-3	TRBJ1-1	few
TGCAGTACCCCTACAGGGGCTGACTATGGCTACACCTTC	CSTPTGADYGYTF	TRBD1	TRBV20-1	TRBJ1-2	NA
TGTGCCAGCAGTTTACCCGGGACTAGCGGGTCCGAGGGGGATACGCAGTATTTT	CASSLPGTSGSEGDTQYF	TRBD2	TRBV27	TRBJ2-3	few
TGTGCCGGCAGCTTAGCCGGACTGTCGGAGACCCAGTACTTC	CAGSLAGLSETQYF	NA	TRBV7-2	TRBJ2-5	NA
TGTGCTAGCTCACCCACTAGCGGGCTAAGCTCCTACAATGAGCAGTTCTTC	CASSPTSGLSSYNEQFF	TRBD2	TRBV18	TRBJ2-1	few
TGCGCCAGCGCCCGGCTAGCGGGGGGACAAGAGACCCAGTACTTC	CASARLAGGQETQYF	TRBD2	TRBV5-1	TRBJ2-5	few
TGTGCCAGCATGGACCTTCAAGAGACCCAGTACTTC	CASMDLQETQYF	NA	TRBV6-2/TRBV6-3	TRBJ2-5	NA
TGTGCCAGCAGCGTCTTCCGGGACGGTGAAGCTTTCTTT	CASSVFRDGEAFF	NA	TRBV7-8	TRBJ1-1	few
TGCAGTGCTAGAGTTCCTAGTGAGGGGTGCAATGAGCAGTTCTTC	CSARVPSEGCNEQFF	NA	TRBV20-1	TRBJ2-1	NA
TGCGCCAGCAGCGATTCAGTGGGAGCGGCAGATACGCAGTATTTT	CASSDSVGAADTQYF	NA	TRBV10-2	TRBJ2-3	NA
TGCAGCGTAATAGGGGATGGCCACACCTTC	CSVIGDGHTF	NA	TRBV29-1	TRBJ1-2	few
TGTGCCAGCAGTCCCTGGGGACAGGGGGATGAAAAACTGTTTTTT	CASSPWGQGDEKLFF	TRBD1	TRBV28	TRBJ1-4	few
TGTGCCAGCAGCGTAAACCCTACTAGCGGCCAAGAGACCCAGTACTTC	CASSVNPTSGQETQYF	TRBD2	TRBV9	TRBJ2-5	NA
TGCGCCAGCAGCTGGAATAATTTGGACACTGAAGCTTTCTTT	CASSWNNLDTEAFF	NA	TRBV5-1	TRBJ1-1	NA
TGTGCCAGCAGTGAAGTGGGCGGTGAAAAACTGTTTTTT	CASSEVGGEKLFF	NA	TRBV2	TRBJ1-4	NA
TGCGCCAGCAGCTTGGTTATCGGTGCGGAAGCTTTCTTT	CASSLVIGAEAFF	NA	TRBV5-1	TRBJ1-1	NA
TGCGCCAGCAGCTTGGTAGGGCGGGGCGGTGGCACTGAGGCTTTCTTT	CASSLVGRGGGTEAFF	NA	TRBV5-1	TRBJ1-1	NA
TGTGCCAGCAGGAAACAGGGGCGGGCTGAAGCTTTCTTT	CASRKQGRAEAFF	TRBD1	TRBV28	TRBJ1-1	NA
TGTGCCAGCAGCTTGATTAGCGGGGCCCGGAGTGAGCAGTTCTTC	CASSLISGARSEQFF	TRBD2	TRBV7-3	TRBJ2-1	NA
TGTGCCAGCAGCCCCGGGGTCGGTATATCCTACAATGAGCAGTTCTTC	CASSPGVGISYNEQFF	NA	TRBV14	TRBJ2-1	many
TGTGCCAGTAGGCTAACAGGCGGGAGCACTGAAGCTTTCTTT	CASRLTGGSTEAFF	NA	TRBV19	TRBJ1-1	NA
TGCAGTGCTAGAGTGGGGGGCAGGGAGGAATGGAAGACCCAGTACTTC	CSARVGGREEWKTQYF	NA	TRBV20-1	TRBJ2-5	NA